This TCR beta chain was identified during a study of T cell clones after liver transplantation. The overall study: TCRbeta sequencing after a pre-transplant mixed lymphocyte reaction identified graft-donor-reactive clones, later tracked in post-transplant blood. Tolerant meant at least one year fully off immunosuppression without liver enzymes above twice normal. Three of the eight recipients were HCV-positive; the rest had non-autoimmune, non-viral transplant indications. Study conclusions and caveats: A larger donor-reactive than third-party decline suggested partial antigen-specific deletion.

There are 16 residues in the CDR3. Germline V gene sequence: CDR1 SGDLS, CDR2 YYNGEE. Trimming removed 4 bases from V and 0 bases from J, with 14 bases in between. Sequencing used immunoSEQ multiplex PCR; TCRdb keeps in-frame clones, though not all of them. Among some 16,000 clones listed, 70% to 90% were seen once. A remark on this clone: Antigen: not known.

The sequenced sample was CD8+ T cells from blood, obtained 48 to 50 months after liver transplant. The TCR was taken from a human patient who received a liver transplant. Some T cells may possibly be graft donor cells. The gene calls are TRBV9 and TRBJ1-3; tentative D call: TRBD1 (6 bases). The CDR3 sequence: CASSPWDINSGNTIYF. The CDR3 DNA is TGTGCCAGCAGCCCCTGGGACATCAACTCTGGAAACACCATATATTTT.